This TCR beta chain comes out of a study of blood T cell repertoires in COVID-19. Turning to the study itself: The origin of the acute and convalescent COVID-19 samples was the United States, Italy and Spain.

The CDR3 is 16 amino acids. The J segment lost 3 bases and the V segment lost 5 bases, leaving 8 bases of the junction unmatched. Germline-derived CDR1 and CDR2 are MNHEY and SMNVEV (reference sequence). Clones were read by immunoSEQ multiplex PCR, and TCRdb kept only the in-frame ones, dropping some. The sample shows around 280,000 clones, 75% to 90% of them seen only once. The V call is TRBV27, the J call TRBJ2-1, with 9 bases matching TRBD2. Material for sequencing was peripheral blood. The TCR originated in a woman aged 25 to 39 who had recovered from COVID-19. The CDR3: CASSPLSSGNYNEQFF. For the CDR3, the DNA is TGTGCCAGCAGTCCCCTCTCTAGCGGGAACTACAATGAGCAGTTCTTC.